The present entry profiles one T cell receptor beta chain with its context. These data come from a study of CD8 T cells in Susac syndrome. cDNA came from around 0.5 to 1 ug RNA primed by random hexamers. TCRdb used MiXCR to reprocess the immunoSEQ multiplex PCR reads, holding one entry per CDR3 protein. The table records 200,000 to 250,000 distinct CDR3 sequences, roughly 94% of them present only once. Unmatched junction bases numbered 7, after V lost 5 bases and J lost 4 bases. Looked up from germline, CDR1 is SGHTA and CDR2 is FQGTGA. This CDR3 spans 15 amino acids. The multiple sclerosis controls consisted of treatment-naive patients with relapsing-remitting disease, either stable or active.

The sample was CD4+ T cells from PBMCs. The TCR was taken from a human donor with multiple sclerosis. The chain couples TRBV7-3 to TRBJ2-1; 8 nucleotides match TRBD2. Written as DNA, the CDR3 is TGTGCCAGCAGCGCCGCCGGGACTAGATACAATGAGCAGTTCTTC. Translation gives CASSAAGTRYNEQFF.